The clone carrying this TCR beta chain was observed many times. Germline assignment: CDR1 LNHDA and CDR2 SQIVND (reference sequence). Unmatched junction bases numbered 17, after V lost 8 bases and J lost 3 bases. The CDR3 covers 17 residues. The data originate from a study of blood T cell repertoires in COVID-19. Study-level information: The United States, Italy and Spain provided the acute and convalescent COVID-19 samples.

Data came from immunoSEQ multiplex PCR; TCRdb stores just in-frame clones and leaves some out. The repertoire holds over 150,000 clones, with about 85% as singletons. The sequence was collected from a woman in her 30s who had recovered from COVID-19. Sequencing was carried out using PBMCs or T cells enriched from blood (not recorded which). The rearrangement links TRBV19 to TRBJ2-7, with 9 nucleotides matching TRBD2. CDR3 sequence: CASAPGPRNSGSYEQYF. As DNA, the CDR3 is TGTGCCAGTGCCCCCGGGCCCAGGAATAGCGGGAGCTACGAGCAGTACTTC.